One T cell receptor (beta chain) is described in this entry. Trimming removed 6 bases from V and 4 bases from J, with 12 bases in between. The CDR3 spans 13 residues. Some clones are missing from TCRdb's copy, which holds only in-frame ones; the method was immunoSEQ multiplex PCR. The data contain some 51,000 clones, around nine tenths of them seen just once; the ten biggest clones take up approximately 6%. The sample belongs to a study of blood T cell repertoires in COVID-19. Study-level information: From the United States, Italy and Spain came samples of acute and convalescent COVID-19. Sample material is recorded as cDNA or gDNA derived from T cells, B-cell-depleted T cells, or PBMCs.

This chain joins TRBV12-3 or TRBV12-4 and TRBJ2-5; D possibly corresponds to TRBD1 (7 bases). The receptor was isolated from a man aged 35 to 55 with acute or convalescent COVID-19. Sample: peripheral blood. The CDR3 spells CASRVQGGETQYF. DNA of the CDR3: TGTGCCAGCAGGGTTCAGGGGGGAGAGACCCAGTACTTC.